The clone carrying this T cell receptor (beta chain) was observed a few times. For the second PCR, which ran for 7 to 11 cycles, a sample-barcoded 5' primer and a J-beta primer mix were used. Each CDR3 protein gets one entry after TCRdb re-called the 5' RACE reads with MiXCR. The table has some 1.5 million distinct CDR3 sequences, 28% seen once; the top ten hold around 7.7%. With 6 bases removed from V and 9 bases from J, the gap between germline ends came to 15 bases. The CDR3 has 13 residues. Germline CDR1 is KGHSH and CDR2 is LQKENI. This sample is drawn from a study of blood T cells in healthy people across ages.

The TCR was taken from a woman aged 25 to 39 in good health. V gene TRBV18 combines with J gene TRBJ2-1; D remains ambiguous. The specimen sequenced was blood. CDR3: CASSTTGQIEQFF. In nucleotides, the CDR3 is TGTGCCAGCTCTACCACTGGGCAAATTGAGCAGTTCTTC.